This entry features one T cell receptor beta chain sequence. What it binds is not known. The PCR used 60 Vbeta and 13 Jbeta primers. Generated by immunoSEQ multiplex PCR, the TCRdb table keeps only in-frame clones and is missing some. The data contain around 170,000 clones, over 70% of them singletons. These data are taken from a study of cytomegalovirus exposure and HLA in healthy donors. About the research overall: Unique TCRs from HLA-typed donors, 65 million to 85 million of them, were held in an early data release.

Study conclusions and caveats: In a later analysis, parvovirus B19, influenza, CMV and Epstein-Barr virus appeared linked to several top co-occurrence clusters. In a later analysis, TCR beta V- and J-gene trimming was associated with a missense DCLRE1C variant. A later look showed TCR association rates differing by HLA locus, highest for DRB1 and lowest for HLA-C.

The length of the CDR3 is 16 residues. The V gene lost 0 bases and the J gene lost 7 bases, with 16 bases spanning the gap. Looked up from germline, CDR1 is LNHDA and CDR2 is SQIVND (reference sequence). The chain combines TRBV19 with TRBJ1-5, with D possibly matching TRBD1 (5 bases). Material: PBMCs. This receptor was taken from a young man in good health and CMV-seronegative. CDR3 bases: TGTGCCAGTAGTATAGATCCACGGGGGAGGGCCCAGCCCCAGCATTTT. Protein sequence: CASSIDPRGRAQPQHF.